The clone carrying this T cell receptor beta chain has ten or more counts. Antigen specificity is unknown. This CDR3 contains 15 residues. The V gene lost 1 base and the J gene lost 5 bases, with 15 bases spanning the gap. Germline V CDR1 and CDR2: SGHRS, YFSETQ. This record comes from a study of identical twins. Findings and limits, study-wide: Insertions ran lower in abundant cord blood beta clonotypes, though not in memory repertoires. Analyses of zero insertions could be partly confounded by invariant MAIT and iNKT cells.

Template switching created a universal primer site, and the cDNA included unique molecular identifiers. TCRdb redid the calling of the 5' RACE reads with MiXCR, one entry per CDR3 protein. The sample has fewer than 650,000 distinct CDR3 sequences; 9.6% are singletons. These data also featured in a second study, about yellow fever vaccine responses in identical twins.

The receptor was derived from a woman aged 18-29 years in good health. The sequencing sample was made of PBMCs. The rearrangement links TRBV5-1 to TRBJ1-1; D is possibly TRBD1 (5 bases). The CDR3 coding sequence is TGCGCCAGCAGCTTGATGGTCCCGGGGGAGACTGAAGCTTTCTTT. Translated: CASSLMVPGETEAFF.